The present T cell receptor beta chain was sequenced within a study of T-cell memory formation after mild COVID-19. Across the study: Among the donors, TCR clusters were largely specific to each donor.

This clonotype occurred a few times. Its antigen is not known. Study-level findings and limits: Mostly located in CM and EM were contracting CD4+ clones, with contracting CD8+ clones located in EMRA. Day 15 to 85 contracting clones showed balanced CD4/CD8; later expanders leaned CD4+.

Trimming pared 5 bases from V and 0 bases from J, leaving 13 bases between. Germline CDR1 MNHNY, CDR2 SVGAGI (reference sequence). The CDR3 extends over 16 amino acids. After 5'RACE with constant-segment primers, TCR alpha and TCR beta cDNA libraries carrying sample barcodes and UMIs were obtained. TCRdb reprocessed the 5' RACE reads via MiXCR and lists one record per CDR3 protein. The sample includes fewer than 650,000 distinct CDR3 sequences, about 20% of them seen just once. This TCR was sampled from an adult woman who had mild COVID-19 (a few samples of this study predate the infection). Cell type and time point are not known. The chain joins TRBV6-6 to TRBJ2-2, with D possibly being TRBD1 (5 bases). The sample was PBMCs or a T cell subset sorted from them (not recorded which). CDR3 region: CASSPGQVTNTGELFF. The CDR3 coding sequence is TGTGCCAGCAGTCCCGGACAAGTGACGAACACCGGGGAGCTGTTTTTT.